This T cell receptor (beta chain) was obtained from a study of blood T cell repertoires in COVID-19. Study summary: Spain, Italy and the United States supplied samples that represented acute and convalescent COVID-19. From T cells, B-cell-depleted T cells, or PBMCs came the material, which was cDNA or gDNA.

Germline CDR1 is MNHEY and CDR2 is SVGAGI. With 7 bases clipped from V and 7 bases from J, the junction kept 9 bases outside the gene matches. CDR3 length: 15 residues. Original handling: Estimates of nucleated cell counts were drawn from the amplification of reference gene primers. The repertoire was sequenced with immunoSEQ multiplex PCR; TCRdb's copy has only in-frame clones and lacks some. That table furnishes V, J and clone size, whereas the DNA furnished D and trimming. Of approximately 100,000 clones listed, around 85% are singletons. The receptor was isolated from a man aged 80 or over with acute or convalescent COVID-19. The rearrangement uses TRBV6-5 and TRBJ2-1; 11 bases align to TRBD1. Sequenced material: peripheral blood. The CDR3 DNA follows: TGTGCCAGCACCGCCCGGGACAGGGGGTGGAATGAGCAGTTCTTC. It translates to CASTARDRGWNEQFF.